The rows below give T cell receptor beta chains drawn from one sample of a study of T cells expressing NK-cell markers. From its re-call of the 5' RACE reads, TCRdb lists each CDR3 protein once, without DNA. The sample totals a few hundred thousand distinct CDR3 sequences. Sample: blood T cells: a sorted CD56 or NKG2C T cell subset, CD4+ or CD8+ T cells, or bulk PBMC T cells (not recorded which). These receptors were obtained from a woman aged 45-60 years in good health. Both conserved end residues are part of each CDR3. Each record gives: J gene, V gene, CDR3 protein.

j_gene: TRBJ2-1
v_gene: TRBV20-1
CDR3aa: CSAGTSNSKQFF

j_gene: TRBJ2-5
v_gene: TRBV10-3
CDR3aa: CAISEGLAGSIQETQYF

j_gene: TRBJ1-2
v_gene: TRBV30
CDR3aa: CASPRRGAYGYTF

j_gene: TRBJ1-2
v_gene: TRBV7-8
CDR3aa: CASSPTGTSDGYTF

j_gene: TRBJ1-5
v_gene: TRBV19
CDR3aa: CASSDGLGNQPQHF

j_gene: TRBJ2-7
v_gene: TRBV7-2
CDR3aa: CASSLSLRANYEQYF

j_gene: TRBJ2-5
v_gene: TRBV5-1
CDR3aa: CASGLAGTGPQETQYF

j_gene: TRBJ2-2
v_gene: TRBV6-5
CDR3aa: CASSHRDNTGELFF

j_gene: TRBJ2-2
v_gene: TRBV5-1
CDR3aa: CASSLNSAGVHGELFF

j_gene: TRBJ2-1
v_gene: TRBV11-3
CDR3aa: CASSLVSGIDEQFF

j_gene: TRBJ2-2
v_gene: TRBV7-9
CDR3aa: CASTMLFTGELFF

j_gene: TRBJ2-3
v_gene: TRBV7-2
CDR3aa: CASSPRGLHRTDTQYF

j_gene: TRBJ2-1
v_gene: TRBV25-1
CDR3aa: CASTPRTSGNNEQFF

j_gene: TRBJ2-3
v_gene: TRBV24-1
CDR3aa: CATSSWLAGGTDTQYF

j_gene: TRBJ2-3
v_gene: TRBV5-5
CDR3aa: CASSLAATLGTDTQYF

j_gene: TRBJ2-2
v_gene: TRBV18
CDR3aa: CASSPGTVHGELFF

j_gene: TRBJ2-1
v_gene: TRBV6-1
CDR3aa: CATSDHGNEQFF

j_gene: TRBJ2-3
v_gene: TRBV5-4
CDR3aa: CASSLEGWTDTQYF

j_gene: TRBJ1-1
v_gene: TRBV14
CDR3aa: CASSHGTASAFF

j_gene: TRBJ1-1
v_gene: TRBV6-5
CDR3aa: CASSYRSVSGTEAFF

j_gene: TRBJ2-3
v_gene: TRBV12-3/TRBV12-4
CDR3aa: CASSTGQARTDTQYF

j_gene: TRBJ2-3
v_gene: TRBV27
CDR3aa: CASSLVAPADTQYF

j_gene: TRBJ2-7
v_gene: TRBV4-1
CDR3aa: CASSQVGTGAHEQYF

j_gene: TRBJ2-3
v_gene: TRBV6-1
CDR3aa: CASRASGKRFDTQYF

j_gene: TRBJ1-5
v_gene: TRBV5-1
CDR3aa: CASRRDGSSNQPQHF

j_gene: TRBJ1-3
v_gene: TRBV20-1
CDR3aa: CSASLISGNTIYF

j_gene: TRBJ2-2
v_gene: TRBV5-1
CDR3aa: CASSFTGTTTGELFF

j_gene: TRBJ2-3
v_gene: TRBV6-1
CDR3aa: CASSDTGSYTDTQYF